This is a list of T cell receptor beta chains from one sample in a study of blood T cell repertoires in COVID-19. TCRdb's copy holds only in-frame clones and misses some; the assay was immunoSEQ multiplex PCR. The repertoire holds roughly 280,000 clones, with around 87% as singletons. The source material was peripheral blood. The receptors derive from a man younger than 30 with active or convalescent COVID-19. The CDR3 runs from the conserved cysteine through the conserved F or W. The order of the fields is D gene, V gene, clone size, J gene, CDR3 protein, CDR3 DNA. A D gene is named only where the DNA matches it firmly. For some rows the clone size is stated as once, few or many, or as a class when expanded; others skip it.

d_gene: TRBD1
v_gene: TRBV2
abundance: .
j_gene: TRBJ2-7
CDR3aa: CASILGQVSYEQYF
CDR3nt: TGTGCCAGCATCCTGGGACAGGTTAGCTACGAGCAGTACTTC

d_gene: .
v_gene: TRBV13
abundance: .
j_gene: TRBJ2-5
CDR3aa: CASSTRVLKETQYF
CDR3nt: TGTGCCAGCAGCACCCGGGTCCTCAAAGAGACCCAGTACTTC

d_gene: TRBD2
v_gene: TRBV7-6
abundance: .
j_gene: TRBJ2-7
CDR3aa: CASSQRGRSSYEQYF
CDR3nt: TGTGCCAGCAGCCAGCGGGGCAGAAGCTCCTACGAGCAGTACTTC

d_gene: .
v_gene: TRBV30
abundance: .
j_gene: TRBJ2-2
CDR3aa: CAWGRFDTGELFF
CDR3nt: TGTGCCTGGGGGAGATTCGACACCGGGGAGCTGTTTTTT

d_gene: .
v_gene: TRBV28
abundance: .
j_gene: TRBJ1-1
CDR3aa: CASSLSQTEAFF
CDR3nt: TGTGCCAGCAGTTTAAGCCAGACAGAAGCTTTCTTT

d_gene: .
v_gene: TRBV7-2
abundance: .
j_gene: TRBJ2-2
CDR3aa: CASSLVAPNTGELFF
CDR3nt: TGTGCCAGCAGCTTAGTAGCGCCAAACACCGGGGAGCTGTTTTTT

d_gene: .
v_gene: TRBV24-1
abundance: .
j_gene: TRBJ2-2
CDR3aa: CAAGTGELFF
CDR3nt: TGTGCCGCCGGGACCGGGGAGCTGTTTTTT

d_gene: .
v_gene: TRBV6-1
abundance: once
j_gene: TRBJ2-3
CDR3aa: CASSEQISLRTDTQYF
CDR3nt: TGTGCCAGCAGTGAACAGATCTCGTTACGAACAGATACGCAGTATTTT

d_gene: .
v_gene: TRBV5-1
abundance: .
j_gene: TRBJ1-4
CDR3aa: CASSYTTGLEGEKLFF
CDR3nt: TGCGCCAGCAGCTATACAACGGGACTCGAGGGGGAAAAACTGTTTTTT

d_gene: .
v_gene: TRBV11-1
abundance: .
j_gene: TRBJ2-5
CDR3aa: CASSQAWETQYF
CDR3nt: TGTGCCAGCAGCCAGGCCTGGGAGACCCAGTACTTC

d_gene: .
v_gene: TRBV28
abundance: .
j_gene: TRBJ1-2
CDR3aa: CASSLASYGYTF
CDR3nt: TGTGCCAGCAGTTTGGCCAGCTATGGCTACACCTTC

d_gene: .
v_gene: TRBV29-1
abundance: .
j_gene: TRBJ1-1
CDR3aa: CSVGSTEAFF
CDR3nt: TGCAGCGTCGGGTCAACTGAAGCTTTCTTT

d_gene: .
v_gene: TRBV12-3/TRBV12-4
abundance: .
j_gene: TRBJ2-5
CDR3aa: CASSLRETQYF
CDR3nt: TGTGCCAGCTCACTGAGGGAGACCCAGTACTTC

d_gene: .
v_gene: TRBV19
abundance: .
j_gene: TRBJ2-1
CDR3aa: CASRSEDLWGAGEQFF
CDR3nt: TGTGCCAGTAGAAGTGAGGATTTGTGGGGAGCGGGTGAGCAGTTCTTC

d_gene: .
v_gene: TRBV24-1
abundance: .
j_gene: TRBJ1-2
CDR3aa: CATSDFDSRGYTF
CDR3nt: TGTGCCACCAGTGATTTCGACAGTAGGGGCTACACCTTC

d_gene: .
v_gene: TRBV5-1
abundance: once
j_gene: TRBJ2-6
CDR3aa: CASSLDRVNSGANVLTF
CDR3nt: TGCGCCAGCAGCTTGGACAGGGTCAACTCTGGGGCCAACGTCCTGACTTTC

d_gene: .
v_gene: TRBV9
abundance: .
j_gene: TRBJ2-6
CDR3aa: CASSTRTAGANVLTF
CDR3nt: TGTGCCAGCAGCACTCGTACGGCTGGGGCCAACGTCCTGACTTTC

d_gene: .
v_gene: TRBV10-3
abundance: .
j_gene: TRBJ2-3
CDR3aa: CAARTGVAGGWSTDTQYF
CDR3nt: TGTGCCGCGCGGACAGGGGTAGCGGGAGGTTGGAGCACAGATACGCAGTATTTT

d_gene: .
v_gene: TRBV2
abundance: .
j_gene: TRBJ2-1
CDR3aa: CASKGSENYNEQFF
CDR3nt: TGTGCCAGCAAGGGTAGCGAAAATTACAATGAGCAGTTCTTC

d_gene: TRBD2
v_gene: TRBV5-1
abundance: .
j_gene: TRBJ2-3
CDR3aa: CASSSGLAGSRADTQYF
CDR3nt: TGCGCCAGCAGCTCGGGACTAGCGGGTAGCAGGGCAGATACGCAGTATTTT

d_gene: .
v_gene: TRBV2
abundance: .
j_gene: TRBJ2-2
CDR3aa: CANQNTNTGELFF
CDR3nt: TGTGCCAACCAGAATACGAACACCGGGGAGCTGTTTTTT

d_gene: TRBD2
v_gene: TRBV18
abundance: .
j_gene: TRBJ2-7
CDR3aa: CASSPPSREGPEQYF
CDR3nt: TGTGCCAGCTCACCACCGTCGCGGGAGGGCCCCGAGCAGTACTTC

d_gene: TRBD1
v_gene: TRBV5-1
abundance: few
j_gene: TRBJ2-7
CDR3aa: CASSLFSRTGITYEQYF
CDR3nt: TGCGCCAGCAGCTTATTTTCCAGGACAGGGATCACCTACGAGCAGTACTTC

d_gene: .
v_gene: TRBV5-1
abundance: .
j_gene: TRBJ2-5
CDR3aa: CASTRSLDSTWETQYF
CDR3nt: TGCGCCAGCACCCGCAGCCTGGACAGTACTTGGGAGACCCAGTACTTC

d_gene: .
v_gene: TRBV28
abundance: .
j_gene: TRBJ1-5
CDR3aa: CASRQQGRSQPQHF
CDR3nt: TGTGCCAGCAGGCAACAGGGTAGGAGTCAGCCCCAGCATTTT

d_gene: TRBD1
v_gene: TRBV28
abundance: .
j_gene: TRBJ1-2
CDR3aa: CASTQQGARGYTF
CDR3nt: TGTGCCAGCACCCAACAGGGGGCAAGGGGCTACACCTTC

d_gene: TRBD1
v_gene: TRBV27
abundance: .
j_gene: TRBJ1-5
CDR3aa: CASSPRTGRHQPQHF
CDR3nt: TGTGCCAGCAGTCCCCGGACAGGCCGCCATCAGCCCCAGCATTTT

d_gene: TRBD2
v_gene: TRBV6-5
abundance: .
j_gene: TRBJ2-3
CDR3aa: CASSYRGTKSTDTQYF
CDR3nt: TGTGCCAGCAGTTACCGTGGGACTAAGTCCACAGATACGCAGTATTTT

d_gene: TRBD2
v_gene: TRBV11-2
abundance: .
j_gene: TRBJ2-1
CDR3aa: CASSLTSGSHNEQFF
CDR3nt: TGTGCCAGCAGCTTAACTAGCGGTTCCCACAATGAGCAGTTCTTC

d_gene: .
v_gene: TRBV14
abundance: .
j_gene: TRBJ1-2
CDR3aa: CASSQGDLALYGYTF
CDR3nt: TGTGCCAGCAGCCAAGGCGACCTAGCCCTCTATGGCTACACCTTC

d_gene: .
v_gene: TRBV11-3
abundance: .
j_gene: TRBJ1-5
CDR3aa: CASSLPQPLHQFHQPQHF
CDR3nt: TGTGCCAGCAGCCTCCCACAGCCCCTTCACCAATTCCATCAGCCCCAGCATTTT

d_gene: .
v_gene: TRBV19
abundance: .
j_gene: TRBJ1-1
CDR3aa: CASSRGRDTEAFF
CDR3nt: TGTGCCAGTTCTAGGGGCCGAGACACTGAAGCTTTCTTT

d_gene: .
v_gene: TRBV21-1
abundance: .
j_gene: TRBJ2-7
CDR3aa: CASSTRTGLRPYEQYF
CDR3nt: TGTGCCAGCAGCACGCGGACAGGACTAAGACCTTACGAGCAGTACTTC

d_gene: .
v_gene: TRBV6-5
abundance: .
j_gene: TRBJ1-1
CDR3aa: CASRLQGPPEAFF
CDR3nt: TGTGCCAGCAGGCTACAGGGTCCCCCTGAAGCTTTCTTT

d_gene: TRBD1
v_gene: TRBV2
abundance: few
j_gene: TRBJ1-6
CDR3aa: CASRQETGHSPLHF
CDR3nt: TGTGCCAGCAGGCAGGAGACAGGGCATTCACCCCTCCACTTT

d_gene: .
v_gene: TRBV20-1
abundance: .
j_gene: TRBJ2-7
CDR3aa: CSARVPGEQYF
CDR3nt: TGCAGTGCTAGAGTTCCCGGTGAGCAGTACTTC

d_gene: .
v_gene: TRBV12-3/TRBV12-4
abundance: .
j_gene: TRBJ2-7
CDR3aa: CATGLLTSYEQYF
CDR3nt: TGTGCCACCGGACTGCTAACCTCCTACGAGCAGTACTTC

d_gene: .
v_gene: TRBV25-1
abundance: .
j_gene: TRBJ1-1
CDR3aa: CASSLQGSGVNTEAFF
CDR3nt: TGTGCCAGCAGCCTGCAGGGTAGTGGAGTGAACACTGAAGCTTTCTTT

d_gene: TRBD2
v_gene: TRBV7-8
abundance: .
j_gene: TRBJ2-5
CDR3aa: CASSSSTSVQETQYF
CDR3nt: TGTGCCAGCAGCTCCTCGACTAGCGTACAAGAGACCCAGTACTTC

d_gene: .
v_gene: TRBV11-3
abundance: .
j_gene: TRBJ2-1
CDR3aa: CASSFDYFYNEQFF
CDR3nt: TGTGCCAGCAGCTTCGACTATTTCTACAATGAGCAGTTCTTC

d_gene: TRBD2
v_gene: TRBV2
abundance: .
j_gene: TRBJ2-7
CDR3aa: CASRTGTSPQSEQYF
CDR3nt: TGTGCCAGCAGGACCGGGACTAGCCCCCAGTCCGAGCAGTACTTC

d_gene: .
v_gene: TRBV14
abundance: .
j_gene: TRBJ2-3
CDR3aa: CASRRESVNTQYF
CDR3nt: TGTGCCAGCAGACGGGAGAGCGTAAATACGCAGTATTTT

d_gene: TRBD2
v_gene: TRBV5-1
abundance: .
j_gene: TRBJ2-3
CDR3aa: CASSLALAGGNTQYF
CDR3nt: TGCGCCAGCAGCTTGGCGTTAGCGGGAGGAAATACGCAGTATTTT

d_gene: TRBD1
v_gene: TRBV3-1/TRBV3-2
abundance: .
j_gene: TRBJ1-4
CDR3aa: CASSQRDSNEKLFF
CDR3nt: TGTGCCAGCAGCCAAAGGGACAGTAATGAAAAACTGTTTTTT

d_gene: .
v_gene: TRBV5-1
abundance: once
j_gene: TRBJ2-7
CDR3aa: CASSLDLGSHSYEQYF
CDR3nt: TGCGCCAGCAGCTTGGACCTCGGGTCCCACTCCTACGAGCAGTACTTC

d_gene: TRBD2
v_gene: TRBV9
abundance: .
j_gene: TRBJ2-1
CDR3aa: CASSVAEGTTVVHNEQFF
CDR3nt: TGTGCCAGCAGCGTAGCTGAGGGGACTACCGTGGTGCACAATGAGCAGTTCTTC

d_gene: .
v_gene: TRBV5-1
abundance: once
j_gene: TRBJ2-5
CDR3aa: CASSLVRETQYF
CDR3nt: TGCGCCAGCAGCTTGGTTCGGGAGACCCAGTACTTC

d_gene: .
v_gene: TRBV13
abundance: .
j_gene: TRBJ1-1
CDR3aa: CASSFRVNTEAFF
CDR3nt: TGTGCCAGCAGCTTCCGGGTCAACACTGAAGCTTTCTTT

d_gene: TRBD1
v_gene: TRBV7-9
abundance: .
j_gene: TRBJ2-2
CDR3aa: CASSHRQGANTGELFF
CDR3nt: TGTGCCAGCAGCCACCGACAGGGGGCAAACACCGGGGAGCTGTTTTTT

d_gene: .
v_gene: TRBV25-1
abundance: once
j_gene: TRBJ2-5
CDR3aa: CASSLTETPQGTQYF
CDR3nt: TGTGCCAGCAGTCTAACAGAGACCCCCCAGGGGACCCAGTACTTC

d_gene: TRBD1
v_gene: TRBV27
abundance: .
j_gene: TRBJ1-6
CDR3aa: CASRPGTATTGALHF
CDR3nt: TGTGCCAGCAGACCTGGGACAGCCACCACCGGGGCCCTCCACTTT

d_gene: .
v_gene: TRBV2
abundance: .
j_gene: TRBJ2-2
CDR3aa: CASSTLPEVGRIGELFF
CDR3nt: TGTGCCAGCAGCACCCTCCCCGAGGTAGGGAGGATCGGGGAGCTGTTTTTT

d_gene: TRBD1
v_gene: TRBV11-3
abundance: .
j_gene: TRBJ2-1
CDR3aa: CASSPGQVDGNEQFF
CDR3nt: TGTGCCAGCAGCCCCGGACAGGTCGACGGCAATGAGCAGTTCTTC